This T cell receptor beta chain is drawn from a study of cytomegalovirus exposure and HLA in healthy donors. About the research overall: There were roughly 80 million unique TCRs (from HLA-typed donors) in an early data release.

This CDR3 comprises 14 residues. The PCR made use of 60 Vbeta and 13 Jbeta primers. The protocol was immunoSEQ multiplex PCR, while the TCRdb copy is restricted to in-frame clones and leaves out a portion. The sample consists of more than 90,000 clones, around 77% of them appearing once. Study observations and caveats: Investigators reported 150 to 200 TCR beta chains as tied to cytomegalovirus.

As for the donors, each was a healthy bone marrow donor. Turning to this clone: As yet, its antigen is unknown.

V usage is TRBV1 and J usage is TRBJ1-2. TRBV1 is reported as a pseudogene. What was sequenced was PBMCs. The TCR was taken from a female donor in good health and CMV-seronegative. This chain's CDR3 is CTSSQTSGGYGYTF. The CDR3 DNA reads TGCACCAGCAGCCAAACCTCCGGGGGCTATGGCTACACCTTC.